Presented here are 2 T cell receptor beta chains from one specimen sequenced in a study of cytomegalovirus exposure and HLA in healthy donors. PCR used 60 Vbeta primers and 13 Jbeta primers. Clones were read by immunoSEQ multiplex PCR, and TCRdb kept only the in-frame ones, dropping some. The sample lists 50,000 to 70,000 clones, over 50% occurring once. Sequencing used PBMCs. The source is a man aged 25-45 years in good health and CMV-seronegative.

The chain has TRBV10-3 and TRBJ1-6, with D unresolved. Germline V gives CDR1 ENHRY, CDR2 SYGVKD. This CDR3 region has 16 residues. Trimming took 2 bases from V and 8 from J, leaving 16 bases between them. For the CDR3, the DNA is TGTGCCATCAGTGAGACCAAAGTCTTGGGAGATTCACCCCTCCACTTT. It is translated as CAISETKVLGDSPLHF.

The chain carries TRBV7-9 and TRBJ1-2, with TRBD1 matching 9 bases. Per the germline V gene, CDR1 is SEHNR and CDR2 is FQNEAQ (reference sequence). The CDR3 runs 15 residues. With V trimmed by 1 base and J by 4 bases, 4 bases remained unmatched. The CDR3, as DNA: TGTGCCAGCAGCTTAGAGGGACAGGGCCTCTATGGCTACACCTTC. Amino acids: CASSLEGQGLYGYTF.